This T cell receptor (beta chain) was captured by sequencing in a study of blood T cells in healthy people across ages. A second PCR, run for roughly 7 to 11 cycles, used a sample-barcoded 5' primer plus a J-beta primer mix. All cDNA molecules were each tagged by a template-switch adaptor with 12 random nucleotides. MiXCR, applied by TCRdb to the 5' RACE reads, yields one record per CDR3 protein. The table shows 1.8 million or so distinct CDR3 sequences, with about two fifths occurring only once. Regarding this clonotype: A read error may produce the germline difference seen at one junction end.

Germline CDR1 is SGHTA and CDR2 is FQGNSA. This CDR3 has 16 residues. Sequences were obtained from blood. The chain is built from TRBV7-2 and TRBJ1-2; 10 bases map to TRBD1. This receptor was taken from a human donor in good health. This CDR3 reads CAGSLRQGARNYGYTF. In DNA form, the CDR3 reads TGTGCCGGCAGCCTCCGACAGGGGGCGCGGAACTATGGCTACACCTTC. The full variable domain, in which reference TRBV7-2 and TRBJ1-2 provide the parts outside the CDR3, is GAGVSQSPSNKVTEKGKDVELRCDPISGHTALYWYRQSLGQGLEFLIYFQGNSAPDKSGLPSDRFSAERTGGSVSTLTIQRTQQEDSAVYLCAGSLRQGARNYGYTFGSGTRLTVV.